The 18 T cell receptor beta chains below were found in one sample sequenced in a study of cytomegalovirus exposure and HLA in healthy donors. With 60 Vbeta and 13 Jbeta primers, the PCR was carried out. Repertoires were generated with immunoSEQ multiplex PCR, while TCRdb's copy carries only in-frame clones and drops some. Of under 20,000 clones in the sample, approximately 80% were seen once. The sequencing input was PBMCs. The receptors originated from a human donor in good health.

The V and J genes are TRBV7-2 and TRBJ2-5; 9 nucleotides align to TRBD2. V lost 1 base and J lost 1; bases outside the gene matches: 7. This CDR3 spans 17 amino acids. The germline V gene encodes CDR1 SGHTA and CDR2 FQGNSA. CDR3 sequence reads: CASSLVPRGGPQETQYF. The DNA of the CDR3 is TGTGCCAGCAGCTTAGTGCCGCGGGGGGGCCCCCAAGAGACCCAGTACTTC.

CDR3 DNA: TGTGCCATCAAGGCAGGACTAGCGGGGGTGGGACACCAAGAGACCCAGTACTTC. Translating gives CAIKAGLAGVGHQETQYF. The rearrangement links TRBV10-3 to TRBJ2-5; 13 bases agree with TRBD2. Germline V gives CDR1 ENHRY, CDR2 SYGVKD. Germline trimming cut 7 bases from V and 0 bases from J; bases unmatched to any gene: 11. This CDR3 region has 18 residues.

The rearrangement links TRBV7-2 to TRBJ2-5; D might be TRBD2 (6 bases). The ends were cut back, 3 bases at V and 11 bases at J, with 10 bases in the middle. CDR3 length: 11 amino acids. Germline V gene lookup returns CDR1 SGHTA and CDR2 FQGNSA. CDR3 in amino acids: CASSFGLIQYF. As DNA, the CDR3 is TGTGCCAGCAGCTTCGGACTAATTCAGTACTTC.

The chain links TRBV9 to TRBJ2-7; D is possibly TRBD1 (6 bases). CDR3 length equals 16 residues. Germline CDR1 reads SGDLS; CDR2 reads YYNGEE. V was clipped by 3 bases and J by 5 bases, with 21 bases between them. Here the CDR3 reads CASSDYRDNPLDEQYF. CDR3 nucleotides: TGTGCCAGCAGCGACTACCGGGACAACCCTTTGGACGAGCAGTACTTC.

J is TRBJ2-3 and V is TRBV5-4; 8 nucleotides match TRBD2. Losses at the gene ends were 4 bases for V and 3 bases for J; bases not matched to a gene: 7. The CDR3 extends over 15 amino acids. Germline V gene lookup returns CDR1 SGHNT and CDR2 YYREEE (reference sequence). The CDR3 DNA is TGTGCCAGCAGCCCGGGACTAGTGGGTACAGATACGCAGTATTTT. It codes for CASSPGLVGTDTQYF. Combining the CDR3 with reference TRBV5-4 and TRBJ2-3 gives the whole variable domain ETGVTQSPTHLIKTRGQQVTLRCSSQSGHNTVSWYQQALGQGPQFIFQYYREEENGRGNFPPRFSGLQFPNYSSELNVNALELDDSALYLCASSPGLVGTDTQYFGPGTRLTVL.

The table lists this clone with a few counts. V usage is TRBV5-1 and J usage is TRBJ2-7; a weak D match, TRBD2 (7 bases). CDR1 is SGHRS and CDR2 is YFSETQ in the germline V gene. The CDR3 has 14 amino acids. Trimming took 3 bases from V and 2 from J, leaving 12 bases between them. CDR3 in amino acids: CASSSRGGTYEQYF. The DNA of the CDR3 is TGCGCCAGCAGCTCGAGGGGGGGAACCTACGAGCAGTACTTC.

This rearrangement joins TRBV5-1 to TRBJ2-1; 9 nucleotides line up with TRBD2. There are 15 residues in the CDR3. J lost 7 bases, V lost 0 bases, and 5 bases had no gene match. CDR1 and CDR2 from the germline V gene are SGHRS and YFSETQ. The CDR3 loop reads CASSLGGRADNEQFF. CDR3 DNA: TGCGCCAGCAGCTTGGGCGGGAGGGCAGATAATGAGCAGTTCTTC.

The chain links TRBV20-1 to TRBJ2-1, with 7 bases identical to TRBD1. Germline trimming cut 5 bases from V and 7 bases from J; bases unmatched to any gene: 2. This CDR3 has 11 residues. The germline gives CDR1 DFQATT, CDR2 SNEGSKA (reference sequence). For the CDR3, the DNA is TGCAGTGCTGCCAGGGGGAATGAGCAGTTCTTC. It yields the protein CSAARGNEQFF.

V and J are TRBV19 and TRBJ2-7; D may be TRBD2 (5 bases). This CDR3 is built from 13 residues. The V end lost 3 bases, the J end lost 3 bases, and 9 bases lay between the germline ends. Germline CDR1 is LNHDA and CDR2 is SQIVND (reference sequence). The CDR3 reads CASSMRVSYEQYF. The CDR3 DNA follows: TGTGCCAGTAGTATGAGGGTCAGCTACGAGCAGTACTTC. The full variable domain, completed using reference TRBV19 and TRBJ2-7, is DGGITQSPKYLFRKEGQNVTLSCEQNLNHDAMYWYRQDPGQGLRLIYYSQIVNDFQKGDIAEGYSVSREKKESFPLTVTSAQKNPTAFYLCASSMRVSYEQYFGPGTRLTVT.

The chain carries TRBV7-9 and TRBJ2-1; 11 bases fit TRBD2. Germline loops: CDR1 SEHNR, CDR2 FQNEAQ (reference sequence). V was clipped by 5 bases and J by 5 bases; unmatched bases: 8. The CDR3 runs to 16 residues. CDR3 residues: CASSDAIAGGHNEQFF. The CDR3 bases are TGTGCCAGCAGCGACGCAATAGCGGGGGGGCACAATGAGCAGTTCTTC.

CDR3: CASSRPQREIDTGELFF. CDR3 bases: TGTGCCAGCAGCCGCCCCCAGCGGGAGATAGACACCGGGGAGCTGTTTTTT. The chain couples TRBV4-2 to TRBJ2-2, with 8 nucleotides matching TRBD2. Germline V gene lookup returns CDR1 LGHNA and CDR2 YNFKEQ. Trimming at V came to 4 bases and at J to 3 bases, leaving 10 bases not matched to a gene. This CDR3 contains 17 residues.

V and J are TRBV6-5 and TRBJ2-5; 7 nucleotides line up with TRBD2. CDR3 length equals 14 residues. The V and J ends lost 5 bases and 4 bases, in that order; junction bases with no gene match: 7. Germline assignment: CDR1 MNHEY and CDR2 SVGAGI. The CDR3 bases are TGTGCCAGCAGTCGCGCGGGACTACCAGAGACCCAGTACTTC. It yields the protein CASSRAGLPETQYF.

CDR3: CASSPPRGGHSPLHF. CDR3 bases: TGTGCCAGCTCACCACCGAGGGGGGGGCATTCACCCCTCCACTTT. The rearrangement joins TRBV18 to TRBJ1-6; TRBD1 is a possible D gene (6 bases). Germline-derived CDR1 and CDR2 are KGHSH and LQKENI. The length of the CDR3 is 15 residues. Trimming removed 0 bases from V and 8 bases from J, with 11 bases in between. Using reference TRBV18 and TRBJ1-6 for the parts outside the CDR3, the full variable domain is NAGVMQNPRHLVRRRGQEARLRCSPMKGHSHVYWYRQLPEEGLKFMVYLQKENIIDESGMPKERFSAEFPKEGPSILRIQQVVRGDSAAYFCASSPPRGGHSPLHFGNGTRLTVT.

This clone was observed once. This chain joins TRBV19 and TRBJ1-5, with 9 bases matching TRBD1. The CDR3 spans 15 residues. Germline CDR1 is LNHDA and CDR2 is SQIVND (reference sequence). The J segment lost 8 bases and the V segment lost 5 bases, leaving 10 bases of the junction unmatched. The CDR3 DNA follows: TGTGCCAGTAGTGACCCGGGACAGGGCTATGAGCCCCAGCATTTT. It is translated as CASSDPGQGYEPQHF.

CDR3 bases: TGTGCCAGCAGTGAATTGGGGAGTGCCTCCTACGAGCAGTACTTC. Translation: CASSELGSASYEQYF. V and J are TRBV6-1 and TRBJ2-5; D possibly corresponds to TRBD2 (5 bases). The J call may be faulty, since TRBJ2-7 better matches the DNA end. The CDR3 runs 15 residues. The germline gives CDR1 MNHNS, CDR2 SASEGT.

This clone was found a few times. The CDR3 DNA is TGTGCCAGCAGCTTAGTGTCTAGCGGGAGGGTCTACAATGAGCAGTTCTTC. Encoded protein: CASSLVSSGRVYNEQFF. The chain employs TRBV11-2 and TRBJ2-1, with TRBD2 matching 12 bases. CDR3 size: 17 residues. The germline V gene has CDR1 SGHAT and CDR2 FQNNGV. V lost 1 base and J lost 3; bases outside the gene matches: 4.

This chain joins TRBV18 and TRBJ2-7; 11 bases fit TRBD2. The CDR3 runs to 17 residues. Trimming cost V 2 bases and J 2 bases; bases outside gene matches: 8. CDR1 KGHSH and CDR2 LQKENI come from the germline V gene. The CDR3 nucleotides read TGTGCCAGCTCACCAATGGGGCTAGCGGGGGGTACCTACGAGCAGTACTTC. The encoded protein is CASSPMGLAGGTYEQYF. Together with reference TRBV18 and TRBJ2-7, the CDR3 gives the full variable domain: NAGVMQNPRHLVRRRGQEARLRCSPMKGHSHVYWYRQLPEEGLKFMVYLQKENIIDESGMPKERFSAEFPKEGPSILRIQQVVRGDSAAYFCASSPMGLAGGTYEQYFGPGTRLTVT.

The chain's CDR3 is CASSVGTDTQYF. Written as DNA, the CDR3 is TGTGCCAGCAGCGTAGGTACTGATACGCAGTATTTT. This chain joins TRBV9 and TRBJ2-3; D uncertain. V was clipped by 0 bases and J by 6 bases, with 5 bases between them. Per germline, CDR1 SGDLS and CDR2 YYNGEE. The CDR3 spans 12 residues.